This T cell receptor (beta chain) was documented in a study of cytomegalovirus exposure and HLA in healthy donors. The PCR had 60 Vbeta and 13 Jbeta primers. Generated by immunoSEQ multiplex PCR, the TCRdb table keeps only in-frame clones and is missing some. The table includes roughly 150,000 clones, roughly three quarters detected once. The length of the CDR3 is 15 residues. In germline, CDR1 is KGHSH, CDR2 LQKENI. Trimming took off 0 bases at V and 4 bases at J, with 12 bases between the two ends. The sample was PBMCs. This TCR derives from a male donor in good health and CMV-seronegative. V usage is TRBV18 and J usage is TRBJ1-2; D is unresolved. The CDR3 protein is CASSPPMERTYGYTF. The CDR3 nucleotides read TGTGCCAGCTCACCACCTATGGAGCGGACCTATGGCTACACCTTC.